The entry that follows covers one T cell receptor beta chain sequence. Antigen specificity is unknown. A much larger clonotype is one base distant, so this may be a read error. The data were obtained in a study of blood T cells in healthy people across ages. Study-level points and caveats: Naive CD4+ cell counts and diversity both ran higher in long-lived than in aged donors. Researchers report that TCR beta diversity correlated strongly with naive T cell percentage. Unsorted PBMCs ruled out conclusive naive versus antigen-experienced comparison.

Then a second PCR, running roughly 7 to 11 cycles, was carried out with a sample-barcoded 5' primer and a J-beta primer mix. Tagging of each cDNA molecule was performed by a template-switch adaptor with 12 random nucleotides. TCRdb analysed the 5' RACE reads with MiXCR anew, one entry per CDR3 protein. The data contain fewer than 800,000 distinct CDR3 sequences, about 30% of them singletons. This CDR3 is 13 amino acids long. In germline, CDR1 is DFQATT, CDR2 SNEGSKA (reference sequence). Trimming took off 4 bases at V and 10 bases at J, with 17 bases between the two ends. The source is an elderly woman in good health. Specimen: blood. The chain couples TRBV20-1 to TRBJ1-5; the D gene is possibly TRBD1 (5 bases). In nucleotides, the CDR3 is TGCAGTGCTAACATAGTCGACCAGGGACCCCAGCATTTT. Its protein product is CSANIVDQGPQHF.